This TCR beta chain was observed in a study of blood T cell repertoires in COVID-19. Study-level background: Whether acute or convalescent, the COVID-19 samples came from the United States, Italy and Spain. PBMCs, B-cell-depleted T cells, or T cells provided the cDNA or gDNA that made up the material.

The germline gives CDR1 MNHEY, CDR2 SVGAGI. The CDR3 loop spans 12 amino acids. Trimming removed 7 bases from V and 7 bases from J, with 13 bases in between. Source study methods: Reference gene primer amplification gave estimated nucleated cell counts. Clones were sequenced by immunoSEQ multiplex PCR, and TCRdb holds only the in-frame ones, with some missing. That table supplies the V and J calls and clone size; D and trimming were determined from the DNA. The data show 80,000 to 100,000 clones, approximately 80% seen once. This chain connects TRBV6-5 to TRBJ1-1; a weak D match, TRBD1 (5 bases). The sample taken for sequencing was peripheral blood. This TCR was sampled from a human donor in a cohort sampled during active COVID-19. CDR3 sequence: CASTERRGEAFF. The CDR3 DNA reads TGTGCCAGCACCGAACGGAGGGGTGAAGCTTTCTTT.